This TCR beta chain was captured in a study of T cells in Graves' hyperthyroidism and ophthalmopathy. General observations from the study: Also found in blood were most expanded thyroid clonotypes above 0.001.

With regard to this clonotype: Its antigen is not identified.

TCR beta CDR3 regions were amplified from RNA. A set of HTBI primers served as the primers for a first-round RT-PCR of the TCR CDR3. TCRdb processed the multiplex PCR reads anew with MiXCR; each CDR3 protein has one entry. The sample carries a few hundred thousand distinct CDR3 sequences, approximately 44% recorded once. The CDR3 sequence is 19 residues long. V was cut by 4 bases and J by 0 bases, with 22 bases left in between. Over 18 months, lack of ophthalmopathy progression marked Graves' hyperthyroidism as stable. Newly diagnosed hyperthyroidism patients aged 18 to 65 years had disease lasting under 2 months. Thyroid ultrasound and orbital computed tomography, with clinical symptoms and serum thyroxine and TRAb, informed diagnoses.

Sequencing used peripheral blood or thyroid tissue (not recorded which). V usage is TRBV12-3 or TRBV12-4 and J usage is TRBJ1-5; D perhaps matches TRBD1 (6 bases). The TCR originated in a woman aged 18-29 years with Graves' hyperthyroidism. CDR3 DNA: TGTGCCAGCAGTTACCCCCCAAGACAGGCAGCGTATAGCAATCAGCCCCAGCATTTT. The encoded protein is CASSYPPRQAAYSNQPQHF.